The 20 T cell receptor beta chains below come from one sample, sequenced in a study of blood T cells in healthy people across ages. A J-beta primer mix and a sample-barcoded 5' primer were used in a second PCR of about 7 to 12 cycles. TCRdb reanalysed the 5' RACE reads using MiXCR and keeps one entry per CDR3 protein. The sample records under 1,000,000 distinct CDR3 sequences, 35% to 40% being singletons. The source material was blood. These receptors were collected from a man aged 18 to 29 in good health.

J is TRBJ1-1 and V is TRBV6-2 or TRBV6-3; D is uncertain. The CDR3 consists of 13 residues. Germline V gene lookup returns CDR1 MNHEY and CDR2 SVGEGT. V was shortened by 5 bases and J by 2 bases, with 9 bases between the two germline ends. The CDR3 reads CASSKRHNTEAFF. The DNA for the CDR3 is TGTGCCAGCAGTAAACGACATAACACTGAAGCTTTCTTT.

The chain links TRBV7-9 to TRBJ2-7; D uncertain. V was shortened by 5 bases and J by 2 bases, with 13 bases between the two germline ends. Germline V lookup: CDR1 SEHNR, CDR2 FQNEAQ (reference sequence). The CDR3 runs to 14 residues. The CDR3 protein is CASSPRATPYEQYF. Written as DNA, the CDR3 is TGTGCCAGCAGCCCACGGGCTACACCCTACGAGCAGTACTTC.

The CDR3: CASSQPGTINEQYF. The CDR3 coding sequence is TGCGCCAGCAGCCAACCCGGGACTATCAATGAGCAGTACTTC. The chain uses TRBV4-1 and TRBJ2-5; TRBD2 aligns across 7 bases. Germline V gene sequence: CDR1 MGHRA, CDR2 YSYEKL. The CDR3 runs to 14 residues. V lost 2 bases and J lost 11; bases outside the gene matches: 11.

V usage is TRBV5-1 and J usage is TRBJ2-1; 8 bases agree with TRBD1. V lost 4 bases to trimming and J lost 8 bases; unmatched junction nucleotides: 11. CDR1 SGHRS and CDR2 YFSETQ come from the germline V gene. The CDR3 contains 15 residues. The CDR3 loop reads CASSRGSGQVYEQFF. CDR3 DNA: TGCGCCAGCAGCCGTGGATCGGGACAGGTATATGAGCAGTTCTTC.

The rearrangement links TRBV20-1 to TRBJ1-1, with 7 bases identical to TRBD1. Trimming at V came to 6 bases and at J to 0 bases, leaving 7 bases not matched to a gene. This CDR3 comprises 14 residues. Germline V gene data show CDR1 as DFQATT and CDR2 as SNEGSKA (reference sequence). The CDR3, as DNA: TGCAGTGCACGGACAGGTGTGATGAACACTGAAGCTTTCTTT. It yields the protein CSARTGVMNTEAFF.

The rearrangement joins TRBV7-9 to TRBJ2-2, with 8 nucleotides matching TRBD2. V was clipped by 7 bases and J by 1 base; unmatched bases: 5. The CDR3 spans 15 residues. Germline V lookup: CDR1 SEHNR, CDR2 FQNEAQ (reference sequence). The CDR3 DNA reads as TGTGCCAGCAAACCGGCGGGGGGGAACACCGGGGAGCTGTTTTTT. It yields the protein CASKPAGGNTGELFF. The whole variable domain, filled in from reference TRBV7-9 and TRBJ2-2, reads DTGVSQNPRHKITKRGQNVTFRCDPISEHNRLYWYRQTLGQGPEFLTYFQNEAQLEKSRLLSDRFSAERPKGSFSTLEIQRTEQGDSAMYLCASKPAGGNTGELFFGEGSRLTVL.

V is TRBV29-1 and J is TRBJ2-7; 7 bases agree with TRBD1. The CDR3 consists of 12 residues. Looked up from germline, CDR1 is SQVTM and CDR2 is ANQGSEA. V lost 6 bases to trimming and J lost 3 bases; unmatched junction nucleotides: 5. The CDR3 here is CSVSQGHYEQYF. The DNA for the CDR3 is TGCAGCGTCTCACAGGGGCACTACGAGCAGTACTTC.

The rearrangement uses TRBV29-1 and TRBJ2-7; the D gene is possibly TRBD2 (6 bases). V lost 3 bases and J 3 bases, leaving 18 bases between the germline ends. Germline values: CDR1 SQVTM, CDR2 ANQGSEA. CDR3 length: 15 residues. In DNA, the CDR3 is TGCAGCGTTGATGTGGGGGGAATAGGTGGCTACGAGCAGTACTTC. This gives the protein CSVDVGGIGGYEQYF.

Comments on this clonotype: This may come from a read error, since a much larger clone is one base off. The chain joins TRBV12-3 or TRBV12-4 to TRBJ2-3; no reliable D call. Trimming took off 6 bases at V and 2 bases at J, with 9 bases between the two ends. The CDR3 sequence is 13 residues long. CDR3 region: CASRRAVTDTQYF. In DNA, the CDR3 is TGTGCCAGCAGAAGGGCAGTCACAGATACGCAGTATTTT.

About this clonotype: A much larger clonotype is one base distant, so this may be a read error. This chain uses TRBV3-1 with TRBJ2-7, with D possibly being TRBD2 (5 bases). Germline V gives CDR1 LGHDT, CDR2 YNNKEL (reference sequence). There are 14 residues in the CDR3. The germline V and J ends were trimmed by 2 bases and 7 bases, with 15 bases remaining between them. CDR3 loop: CASSQSTNYNEQYF. DNA of the CDR3: TGTGCCAGCAGCCAATCGACTAACTACAATGAGCAGTACTTC.

The sample holds a few counts of this clonotype. One junction end does not reproduce the germline sequence, and a read error may be involved. The genes are TRBV27 and TRBJ1-2, with 9 positions matching TRBD1. The germline gives CDR1 MNHEY, CDR2 SMNVEV (reference sequence). The CDR3 consists of 14 residues. The CDR3 is CASTLTGGANGYTF. CDR3 coding DNA: TGTGCCAGCACTTTAACAGGGGGCGCGAATGGCTACACCTTC.

The rearrangement links TRBV12-3 or TRBV12-4 to TRBJ1-1; D unresolved. Trimming left V 7 bases short and J 5 bases short, with 17 bases between. The CDR3 runs 14 residues. The CDR3 protein is CASIPGPAGTEAFF. As DNA, the CDR3 is TGTGCCAGCATCCCCGGTCCTGCGGGAACTGAAGCTTTCTTT.

This sequence joins TRBV27 and TRBJ2-1; 9 nucleotides match TRBD2. Germline V gene sequence: CDR1 MNHEY, CDR2 SMNVEV (reference sequence). With 4 bases clipped from V and 7 bases from J, the junction kept 11 bases outside the gene matches. The CDR3 has 16 amino acids. The CDR3 nucleotides read TGTGCCAGCAGTTCCCCGCAGCGGGGGGCAGGGAATGAGCAGTTCTTC. Encoded protein: CASSSPQRGAGNEQFF.

This clonotype was observed a few times. The chain couples TRBV20-1 to TRBJ2-7; D not certain. The CDR3 has 14 residues. Trimming shortened V by 0 bases and J by 6 bases, and 15 bases separated the two germline ends. Germline V CDR1 and CDR2: DFQATT, SNEGSKA (reference sequence). CDR3 DNA sequence: TGCAGTGCTAGAGAAGCGAGGTACGGCACCGAGCAGTACTTC. Protein sequence: CSAREARYGTEQYF.

This clonotype was seen more than once but under ten times. The chain combines TRBV12-3 or TRBV12-4 with TRBJ1-1, with 8 bases that match TRBD1. The CDR3 spans 17 residues. Germline trimming cut 6 bases from V and 4 bases from J; bases unmatched to any gene: 16. CDR3 protein: CASSPGTGVHLSTEAFF. In nucleotides, the CDR3 is TGTGCCAGCAGCCCCGGGACAGGCGTACACCTGAGCACTGAAGCTTTCTTT.

This clonotype has a count of ten or more. The chain combines TRBV3-1 with TRBJ2-2; 10 bases are a match to TRBD2. Per the germline V gene, CDR1 is LGHDT and CDR2 is YNNKEL (reference sequence). This CDR3 contains 17 residues. J lost 0 bases, V lost 2 bases, and 3 bases had no gene match. This CDR3 reads CASSQPSGGSNTGELFF. The CDR3 DNA sequence: TGTGCCAGCAGCCAACCTAGCGGGGGATCGAACACCGGGGAGCTGTTTTTT.

CDR3 sequence: CASSYSGGSGYEQYF. DNA for the CDR3: TGTGCCAGCAGTTACTCGGGGGGTTCGGGCTACGAGCAGTACTTC. The rearrangement links TRBV6-5 to TRBJ2-7; maybe TRBD2 (6 bases). CDR1 is MNHEY, CDR2 SVGAGI, per germline. V shed 0 bases and J shed 3 bases, with 12 bases lying between them. This CDR3 contains 15 residues.

The chain combines TRBV6-2 or TRBV6-3 with TRBJ2-7; D is possibly TRBD1 (6 bases). V gave up 8 bases and J gave up 2 bases, with 19 bases separating them. In germline, CDR1 is MNHEY, CDR2 SVGEGT. The CDR3 covers 15 residues. The CDR3 DNA follows: TGTGCCAGCTTTGACCCGGGACAAACGACCTACGAGCAGTACTTC. Encoded protein: CASFDPGQTTYEQYF.

Comment on this clonotype: This may come from a read error, since a much larger clone is one base off. This chain connects TRBV20-1 to TRBJ2-7, with TRBD2 identical over 7 bases. Per the germline V gene, CDR1 is DFQATT and CDR2 is SNEGSKA (reference sequence). Trimming at V came to 0 bases and at J to 7 bases, leaving 12 bases not matched to a gene. The CDR3 spans 15 residues. CDR3: CSARDMLAAHNEQYF. In nucleotides, the CDR3 is TGCAGTGCTAGAGATATGCTAGCGGCCCACAATGAGCAGTACTTC.

The J gene is TRBJ1-1, the V gene TRBV7-3; D might be TRBD1 (5 bases). The CDR3 is 15 residues long. Germline CDR1 SGHTA, CDR2 FQGTGA. Trimming took off 1 base at V and 0 bases at J, with 9 bases between the two ends. CDR3 DNA: TGTGCCAGCAGCTTAAGCCCAGGGATGAACACTGAAGCTTTCTTT. Its protein product is CASSLSPGMNTEAFF.